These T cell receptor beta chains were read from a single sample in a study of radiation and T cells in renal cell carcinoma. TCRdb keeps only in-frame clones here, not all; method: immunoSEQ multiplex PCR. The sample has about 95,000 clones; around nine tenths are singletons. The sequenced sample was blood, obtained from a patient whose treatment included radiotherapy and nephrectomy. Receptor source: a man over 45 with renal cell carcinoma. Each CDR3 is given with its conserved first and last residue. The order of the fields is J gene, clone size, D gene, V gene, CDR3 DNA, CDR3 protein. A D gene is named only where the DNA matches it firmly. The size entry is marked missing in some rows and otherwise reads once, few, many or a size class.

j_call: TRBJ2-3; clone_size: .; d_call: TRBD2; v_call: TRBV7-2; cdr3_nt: TGTGCCAGCAACCCCCTGGGACTAGCACTCACAGATACGCAGTATTTT; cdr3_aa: CASNPLGLALTDTQYF
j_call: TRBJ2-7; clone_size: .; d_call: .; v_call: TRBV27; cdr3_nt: TGTGCCAGTGCTGTCTTACAGGGGGCTCGCGGGAGGGGGGACCCCTACGAGCAGTACTTC; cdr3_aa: CASAVLQGARGRGDPYEQYF
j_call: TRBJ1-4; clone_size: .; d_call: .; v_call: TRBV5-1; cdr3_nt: TGCGCCAGCAGGATAGGGACCCATGCAACTAATGAAAAACTGTTTTTT; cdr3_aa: CASRIGTHATNEKLFF
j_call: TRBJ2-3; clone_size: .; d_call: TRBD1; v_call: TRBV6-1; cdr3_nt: TGTGCCAGCACAAACCGGGACAGGGGAATGGATACGCAGTATTTT; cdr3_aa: CASTNRDRGMDTQYF
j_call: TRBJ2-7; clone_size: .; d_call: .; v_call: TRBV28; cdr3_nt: TGTGCCAGCGGGGGAGGAAAGGGGTGGGACGAGCAGTACTTC; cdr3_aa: CASGGGKGWDEQYF
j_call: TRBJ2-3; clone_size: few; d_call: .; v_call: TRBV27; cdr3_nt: TGTGCCAGCAGTTTAAGCGGACAAAGCACAGATACGCAGTATTTT; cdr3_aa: CASSLSGQSTDTQYF
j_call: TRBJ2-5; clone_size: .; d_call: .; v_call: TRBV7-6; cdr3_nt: TGTGCCAGCGGGAAAGGGAATTTGCGGGAGACCCAGTACTTC; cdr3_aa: CASGKGNLRETQYF
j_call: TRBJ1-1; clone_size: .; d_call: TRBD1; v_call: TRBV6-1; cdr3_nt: TGTGCCAGCAGTGAACACGGGACAGGGACCACTGAAGCTTTCTTT; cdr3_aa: CASSEHGTGTTEAFF
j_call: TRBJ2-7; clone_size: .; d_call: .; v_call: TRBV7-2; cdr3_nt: TGTGCCAGCAGCTTAGCAGTGGGGCTCTACGAGCAGTACTTC; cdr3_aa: CASSLAVGLYEQYF
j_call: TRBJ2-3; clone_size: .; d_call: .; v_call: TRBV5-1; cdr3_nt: TGCGCCAGCAGCTTAACAGGTATAATCTCAGATACGCAGTATTTT; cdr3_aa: CASSLTGIISDTQYF
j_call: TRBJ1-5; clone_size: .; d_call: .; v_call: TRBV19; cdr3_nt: TGTGCCAGTAGTCCTGGGGGGGGTCAGCCCCAGCATTTT; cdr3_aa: CASSPGGGQPQHF
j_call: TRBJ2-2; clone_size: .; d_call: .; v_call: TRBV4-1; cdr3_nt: TGCGCCAGCAGGATCGGGGCCGGGGAGCTGTTTTTT; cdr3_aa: CASRIGAGELFF
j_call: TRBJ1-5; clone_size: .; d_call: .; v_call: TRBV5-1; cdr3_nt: TGCGCCAGCAGCTTGTCAGGCTATAGCAATCAGCCCCAGCATTTT; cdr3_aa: CASSLSGYSNQPQHF
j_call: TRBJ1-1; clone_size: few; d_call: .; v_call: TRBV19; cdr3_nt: TGTGCCAGTAGAGGGGAGGATCTGAACACTGAAGCTTTCTTT; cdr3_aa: CASRGEDLNTEAFF
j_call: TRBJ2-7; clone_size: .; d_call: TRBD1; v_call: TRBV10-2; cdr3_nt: TGCGCCGCCGGAAACCGGGACAGGGTTGGCGAGCAGTACTTC; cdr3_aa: CAAGNRDRVGEQYF
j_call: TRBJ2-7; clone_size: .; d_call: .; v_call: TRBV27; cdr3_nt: TGTGCCAGCAGTTCGAACCCCTACGAGCAGTACTTC; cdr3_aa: CASSSNPYEQYF
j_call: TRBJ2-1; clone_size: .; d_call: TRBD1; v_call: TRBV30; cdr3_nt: TGTGCCTGGAGTTTCGGTACGGACAGGAGAAACAATGAGCAGTTCTTC; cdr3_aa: CAWSFGTDRRNNEQFF
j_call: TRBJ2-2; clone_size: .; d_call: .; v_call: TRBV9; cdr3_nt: TGTGCCAGCAGCCCTCCGACCGGGGAGCTGTTTTTT; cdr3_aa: CASSPPTGELFF
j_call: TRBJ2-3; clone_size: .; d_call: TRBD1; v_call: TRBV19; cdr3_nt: TGTGCCAGTACCAACAGGGGGAAGCAATGGGATACGCAGTATTTT; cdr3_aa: CASTNRGKQWDTQYF
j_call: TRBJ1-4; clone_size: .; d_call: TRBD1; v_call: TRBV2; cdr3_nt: TGTGCCAGCAGTGTAAATAGGGGGCGCAGAGAAAAACTGTTTTTT; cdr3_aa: CASSVNRGRREKLFF
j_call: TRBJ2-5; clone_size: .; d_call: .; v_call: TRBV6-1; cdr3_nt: TGTGCCAGTGGAAAGAGACAGGAACACCAAGAGACCCAGTACTTC; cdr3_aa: CASGKRQEHQETQYF
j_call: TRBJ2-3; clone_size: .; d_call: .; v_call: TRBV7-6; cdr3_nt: TGTGCCAGCAGCCCCGCACCAGGACAGACTGTCTCAGATACGCAGTATTTT; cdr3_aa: CASSPAPGQTVSDTQYF
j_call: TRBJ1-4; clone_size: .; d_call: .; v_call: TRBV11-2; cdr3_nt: TGTGCCAGCAGCTATATTCCAGGGGTTATTAATGAAAAACTGTTTTTT; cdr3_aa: CASSYIPGVINEKLFF
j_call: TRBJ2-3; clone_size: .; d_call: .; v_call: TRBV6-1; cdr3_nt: TGTGCCAGCAGTGAATTCAAGGGGCTGGGAGATACGCAGTATTTT; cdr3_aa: CASSEFKGLGDTQYF
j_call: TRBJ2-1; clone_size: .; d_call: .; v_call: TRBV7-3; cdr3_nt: TGTGCCAGCAGCCCTAGACAGCGTACGTCCGATGAGCAGTTCTTC; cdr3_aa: CASSPRQRTSDEQFF
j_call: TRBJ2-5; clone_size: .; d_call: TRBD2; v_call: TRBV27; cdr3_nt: TGTGCCAGCAGTCGGGGAGGGGAGACCCAGTACTTC; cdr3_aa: CASSRGGETQYF
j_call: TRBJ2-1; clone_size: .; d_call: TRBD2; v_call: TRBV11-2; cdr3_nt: TGTGCCAGCAGTCCAGGAGGCCTAGCGGGAGTTAGTGAGCAGTTCTTC; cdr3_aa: CASSPGGLAGVSEQFF
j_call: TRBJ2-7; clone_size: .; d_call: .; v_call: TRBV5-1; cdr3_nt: TGCGCCAGCAGCGTTACCGGGACACGAAACTACGAGCAGTACTTC; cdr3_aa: CASSVTGTRNYEQYF
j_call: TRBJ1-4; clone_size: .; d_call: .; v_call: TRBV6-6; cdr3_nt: TGTGCCAGCAGTTACTTAACAACTAATGAAAAACTGTTTTTT; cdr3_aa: CASSYLTTNEKLFF
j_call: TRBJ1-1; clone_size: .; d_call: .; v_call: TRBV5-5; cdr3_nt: TGTGCCAGTCACGGACCGATGAACACTGAAGCTTTCTTT; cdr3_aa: CASHGPMNTEAFF
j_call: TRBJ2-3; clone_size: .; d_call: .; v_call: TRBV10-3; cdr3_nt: TGTGCCATCAGTGGTCAGGGGGGCTCGTCCACAGATACGCAGTATTTT; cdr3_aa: CAISGQGGSSTDTQYF
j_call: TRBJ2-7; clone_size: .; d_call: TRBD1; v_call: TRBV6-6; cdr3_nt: TGTGCCAGCAGGCGACAGGGGTGGAGCTCCTACGAGCAGTACTTC; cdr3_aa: CASRRQGWSSYEQYF
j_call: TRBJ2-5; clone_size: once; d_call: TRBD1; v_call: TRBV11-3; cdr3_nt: TGTGCCAGCAGCTTGACAGGGGATCAAGAGACCCAGTACTTC; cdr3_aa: CASSLTGDQETQYF
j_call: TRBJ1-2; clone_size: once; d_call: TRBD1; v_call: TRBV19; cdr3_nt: TGTGCCACCCGGACAGGATATGGCTACACCTTC; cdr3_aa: CATRTGYGYTF
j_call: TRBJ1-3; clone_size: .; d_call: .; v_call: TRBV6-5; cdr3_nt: TGTGCCAGCAGTTACGGTCGGGCATACTCTGGAAACACCATATATTTT; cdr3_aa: CASSYGRAYSGNTIYF
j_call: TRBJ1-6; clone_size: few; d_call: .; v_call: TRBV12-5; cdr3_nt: TGTGCTAGTGCCGGGAACGGGTCACCCCTCCACTTT; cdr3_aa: CASAGNGSPLHF
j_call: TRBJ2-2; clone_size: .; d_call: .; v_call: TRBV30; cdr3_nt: TGTGCCTGGAGTTTTGCATGGGCTGCCGGGGAGCTGTTTTTT; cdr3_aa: CAWSFAWAAGELFF
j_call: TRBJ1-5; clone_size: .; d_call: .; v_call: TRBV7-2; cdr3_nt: TGTGCCAGCAGCACAGACACGAGCCCCCAGCCCCAGCATTTT; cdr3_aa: CASSTDTSPQPQHF
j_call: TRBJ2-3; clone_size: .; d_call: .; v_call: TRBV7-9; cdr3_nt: TGTGCCAGCAGCCCGGACCGCCGTCCCACAGATACGCAGTATTTT; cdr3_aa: CASSPDRRPTDTQYF
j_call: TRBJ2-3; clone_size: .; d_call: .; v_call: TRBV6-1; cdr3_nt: TGTGCCAGCAGTGTGGGCCTTTCGGCAGGCCTGGGAGATACGCAGTATTTT; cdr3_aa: CASSVGLSAGLGDTQYF
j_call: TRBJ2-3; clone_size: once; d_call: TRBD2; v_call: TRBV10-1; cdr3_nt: TGCGCCAGCAGTCCGACTAGCGGGAGCACAGATACGCAGTATTTT; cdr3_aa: CASSPTSGSTDTQYF
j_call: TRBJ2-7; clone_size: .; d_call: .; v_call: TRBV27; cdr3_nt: TGTGCCAGCAGTGAAGGTTACCCCTACGAGCAGTACTTC; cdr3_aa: CASSEGYPYEQYF
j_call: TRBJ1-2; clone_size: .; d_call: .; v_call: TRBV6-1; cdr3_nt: TGTGCCAGCAGTGAATGGGGGGGGGCAATGAATGGCTACACCTTC; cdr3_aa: CASSEWGGAMNGYTF
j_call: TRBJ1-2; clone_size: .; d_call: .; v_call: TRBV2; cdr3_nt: TGTGCCAGCAACATAGAGTATGGCTACACCTTC; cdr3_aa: CASNIEYGYTF
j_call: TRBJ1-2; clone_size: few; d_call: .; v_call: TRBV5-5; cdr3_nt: TGTGCCAGCAGCTTGGAACCATACGCTAACTATGGCTACACCTTC; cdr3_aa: CASSLEPYANYGYTF
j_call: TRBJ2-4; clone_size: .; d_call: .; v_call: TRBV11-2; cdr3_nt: TGTGCCAGCAGCTCCCGTTTAGCCAAAAACATTCAGTACTTC; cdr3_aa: CASSSRLAKNIQYF
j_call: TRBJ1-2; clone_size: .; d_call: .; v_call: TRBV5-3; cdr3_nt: TGTGCCAGAAGCTTTAACGGCGGAAGCGGCTCTAACTATGGCTACACCTTC; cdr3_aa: CARSFNGGSGSNYGYTF
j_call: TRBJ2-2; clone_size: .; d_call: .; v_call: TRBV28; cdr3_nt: TGTGCCAGCAGCCTACCGACGAAGAACACCGGGGAGCTGTTTTTT; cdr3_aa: CASSLPTKNTGELFF
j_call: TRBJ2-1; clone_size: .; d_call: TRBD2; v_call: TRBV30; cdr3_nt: TGTGCCTGGAGTGTGGGACTAGATAATGAGCAGTTCTTC; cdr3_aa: CAWSVGLDNEQFF
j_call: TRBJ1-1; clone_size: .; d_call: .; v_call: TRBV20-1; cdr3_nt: TGCAGTGTCCTAGCCGGGGAGACAGCTTTCTTT; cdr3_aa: CSVLAGETAFF
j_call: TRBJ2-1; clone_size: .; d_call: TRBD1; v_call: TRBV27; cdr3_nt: TGTGCCAGCAGAATATACAGGGGCGATGAGCAGTTCTTC; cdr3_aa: CASRIYRGDEQFF
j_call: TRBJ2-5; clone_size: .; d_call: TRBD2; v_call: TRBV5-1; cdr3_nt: TGCGCCAGCAAGGTCCAGCGGGAGACGGAGACCCAGTACTTC; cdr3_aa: CASKVQRETETQYF
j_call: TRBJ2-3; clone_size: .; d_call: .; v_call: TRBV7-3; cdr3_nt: TGTGCCAGCAGCCGGGGGATTAGAGATACGCAGTATTTT; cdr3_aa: CASSRGIRDTQYF
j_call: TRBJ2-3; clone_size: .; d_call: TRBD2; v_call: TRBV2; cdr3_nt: TGTGCCAGCAGTTCGGTAGCGGGGGGAGCCACAGATACGCAGTATTTT; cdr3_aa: CASSSVAGGATDTQYF
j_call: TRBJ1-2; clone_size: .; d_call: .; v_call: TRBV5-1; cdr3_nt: TGCGCCAGCAGCGCCCGAGGGCAGGGAAAAACTTACTATGGCTACACCTTC; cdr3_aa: CASSARGQGKTYYGYTF
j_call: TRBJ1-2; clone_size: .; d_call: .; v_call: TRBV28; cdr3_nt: TGTGCCAGCAGTCATTTGGGCCCGAAGTCCCAGAACTATGGCTACACCTTC; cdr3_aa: CASSHLGPKSQNYGYTF
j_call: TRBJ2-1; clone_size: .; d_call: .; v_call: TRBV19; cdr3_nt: TGTGCCAGTAGTACGGCAGGGTCCTACAATGAGCAGTTCTTC; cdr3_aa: CASSTAGSYNEQFF
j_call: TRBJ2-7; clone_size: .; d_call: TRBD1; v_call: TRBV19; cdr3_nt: TGTGCCAGTAGTACTGGACAGGGGGTCGGCGAGCAGTACTTC; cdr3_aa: CASSTGQGVGEQYF
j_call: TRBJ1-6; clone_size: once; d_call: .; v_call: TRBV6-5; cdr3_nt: TGTGCCAGCAGAGGAACAGGGTTCTATAATTCACCCCTCCACTTT; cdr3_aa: CASRGTGFYNSPLHF
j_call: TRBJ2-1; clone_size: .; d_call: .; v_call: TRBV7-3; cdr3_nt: TGTGCCAGCAGTCCCATGCCGGGGGACAGTGAGCAGTTCTTC; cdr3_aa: CASSPMPGDSEQFF